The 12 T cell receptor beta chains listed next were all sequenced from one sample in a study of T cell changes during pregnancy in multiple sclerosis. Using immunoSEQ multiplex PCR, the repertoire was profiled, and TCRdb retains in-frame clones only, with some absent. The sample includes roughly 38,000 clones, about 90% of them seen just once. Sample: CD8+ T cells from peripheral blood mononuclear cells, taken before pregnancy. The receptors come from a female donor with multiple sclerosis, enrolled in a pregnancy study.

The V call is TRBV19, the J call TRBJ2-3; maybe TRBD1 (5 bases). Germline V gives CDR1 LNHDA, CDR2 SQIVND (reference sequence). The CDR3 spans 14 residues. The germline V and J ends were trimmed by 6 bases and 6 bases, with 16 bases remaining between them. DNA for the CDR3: TGTGCCAGTAGGGCCAGGGAAAGGGTCGATACGCAGTATTTT. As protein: CASRARERVDTQYF.

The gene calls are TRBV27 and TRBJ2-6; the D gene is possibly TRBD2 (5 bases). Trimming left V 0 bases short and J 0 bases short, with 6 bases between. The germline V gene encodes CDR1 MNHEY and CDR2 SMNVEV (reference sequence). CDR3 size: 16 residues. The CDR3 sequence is CASSLSGSSGANVLTF. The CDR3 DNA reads TGTGCCAGCAGTTTATCAGGGAGCTCTGGGGCCAACGTCCTGACTTTC.

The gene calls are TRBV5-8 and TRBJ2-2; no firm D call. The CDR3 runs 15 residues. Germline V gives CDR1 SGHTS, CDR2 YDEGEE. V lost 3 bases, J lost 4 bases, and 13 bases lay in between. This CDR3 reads CASSSKDTFTGELFF. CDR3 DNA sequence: TGTGCCAGCAGCTCCAAAGACACGTTCACCGGGGAGCTGTTTTTT.

In DNA form, the CDR3 reads TGTGCCAGTAGTAGCTACAGGGAGGGCGTTTACGAGCAGTACTTC. Translating it yields CASSSYREGVYEQYF. V is TRBV19 and J is TRBJ2-7, with D possibly TRBD2 on 7 matching bases. Trimming removed 4 bases from V and 4 bases from J, with 17 bases in between. CDR3 length: 15 amino acids. CDR1 LNHDA and CDR2 SQIVND come from the germline V gene (reference sequence). Full variable domain (outside the CDR3, taken from reference TRBV19 and TRBJ2-7): DGGITQSPKYLFRKEGQNVTLSCEQNLNHDAMYWYRQDPGQGLRLIYYSQIVNDFQKGDIAEGYSVSREKKESFPLTVTSAQKNPTAFYLCASSSYREGVYEQYFGPGTRLTVT.

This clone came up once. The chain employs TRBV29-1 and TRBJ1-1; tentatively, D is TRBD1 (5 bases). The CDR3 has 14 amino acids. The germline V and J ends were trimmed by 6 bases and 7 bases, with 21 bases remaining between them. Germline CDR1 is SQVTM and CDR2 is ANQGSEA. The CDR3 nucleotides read TGCAGCGTAGGACGGGGGTATACAGGAGATGAAGCTTTCTTT. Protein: CSVGRGYTGDEAFF.

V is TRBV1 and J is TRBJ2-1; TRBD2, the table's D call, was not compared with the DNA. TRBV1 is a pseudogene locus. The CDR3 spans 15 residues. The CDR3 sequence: CTSSQGTSVYNEQFF. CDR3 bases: TGCACCAGCAGCCAGGGGACTAGCGTATACAATGAGCAGTTCTTC.

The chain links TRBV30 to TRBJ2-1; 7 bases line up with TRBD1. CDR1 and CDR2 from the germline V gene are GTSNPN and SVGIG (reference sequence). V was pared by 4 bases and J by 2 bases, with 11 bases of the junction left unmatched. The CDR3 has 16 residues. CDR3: CAWISRGTGPYNEQFF. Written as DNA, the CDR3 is TGTGCCTGGATCTCCAGGGGGACGGGACCCTACAATGAGCAGTTCTTC.

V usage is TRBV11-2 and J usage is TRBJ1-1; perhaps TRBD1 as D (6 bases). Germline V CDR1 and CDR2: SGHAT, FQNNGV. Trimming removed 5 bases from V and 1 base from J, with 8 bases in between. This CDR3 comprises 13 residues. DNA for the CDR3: TGTGCCAGCAGCCTGACAGGGAACACTGAAGCTTTCTTT. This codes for CASSLTGNTEAFF.

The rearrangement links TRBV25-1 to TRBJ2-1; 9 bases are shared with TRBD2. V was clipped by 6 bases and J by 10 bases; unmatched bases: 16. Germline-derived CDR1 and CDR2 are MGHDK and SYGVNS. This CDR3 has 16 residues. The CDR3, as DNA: TGTGCCAGCAGCCACCAAGGGGCGGGAGGGCCTGGGGAGCAGTTCTTC. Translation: CASSHQGAGGPGEQFF.

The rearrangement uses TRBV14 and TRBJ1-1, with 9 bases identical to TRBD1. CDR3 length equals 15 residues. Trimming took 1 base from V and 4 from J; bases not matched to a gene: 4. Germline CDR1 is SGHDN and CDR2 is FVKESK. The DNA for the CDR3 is TGTGCCAGCAGCCAAGTGGGACAGGGACCCACTGAAGCTTTCTTT. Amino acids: CASSQVGQGPTEAFF. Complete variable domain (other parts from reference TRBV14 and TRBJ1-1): EAGVTQFPSHSVIEKGQTVTLRCDPISGHDNLYWYRRVMGKEIKFLLHFVKESKQDESGMPNNRFLAERTGGTYSTLKVQPAELEDSGVYFCASSQVGQGPTEAFFGQGTRLTVV.

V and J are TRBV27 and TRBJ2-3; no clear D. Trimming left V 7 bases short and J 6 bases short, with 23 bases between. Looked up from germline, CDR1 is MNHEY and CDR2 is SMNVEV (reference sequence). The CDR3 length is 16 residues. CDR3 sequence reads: CASTPLTELTDDTQYF. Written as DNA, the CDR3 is TGTGCCAGCACTCCTTTGACGGAGTTAACCGACGATACGCAGTATTTT.

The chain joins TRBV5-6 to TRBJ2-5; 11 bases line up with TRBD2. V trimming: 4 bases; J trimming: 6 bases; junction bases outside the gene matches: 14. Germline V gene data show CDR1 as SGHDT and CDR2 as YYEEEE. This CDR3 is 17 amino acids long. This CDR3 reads CASSPNIAGGPLQTQYF. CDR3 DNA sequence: TGTGCCAGCAGCCCCAATATAGCGGGGGGGCCTTTACAGACCCAGTACTTC.